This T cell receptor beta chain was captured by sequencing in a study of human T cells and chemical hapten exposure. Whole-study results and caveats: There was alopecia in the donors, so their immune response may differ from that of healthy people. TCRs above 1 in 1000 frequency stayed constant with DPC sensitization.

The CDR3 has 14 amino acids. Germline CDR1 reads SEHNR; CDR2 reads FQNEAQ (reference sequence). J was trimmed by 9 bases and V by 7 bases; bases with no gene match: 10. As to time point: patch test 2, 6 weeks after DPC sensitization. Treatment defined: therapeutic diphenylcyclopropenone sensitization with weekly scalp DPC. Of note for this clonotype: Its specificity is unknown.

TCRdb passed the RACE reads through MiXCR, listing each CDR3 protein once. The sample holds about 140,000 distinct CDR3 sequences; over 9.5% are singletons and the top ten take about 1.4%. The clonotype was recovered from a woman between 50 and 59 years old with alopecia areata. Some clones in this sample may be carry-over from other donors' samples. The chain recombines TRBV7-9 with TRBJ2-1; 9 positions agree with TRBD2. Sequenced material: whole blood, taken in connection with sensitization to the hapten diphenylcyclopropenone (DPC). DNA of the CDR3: TGTGCCAGCACCGTAGCGGGAGTGGTTATTGAGCAGTTCTTC. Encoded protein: CASTVAGVVIEQFF.